This TCR beta chain stems from a study of chemoradiotherapy in HPV16-positive cancers. V gave up 4 bases and J gave up 0 bases, with 13 bases separating them. The CDR3 covers 15 residues. Germline CDR1 and CDR2: GTSNPN and SVGIG (reference sequence). Clones were read by immunoSEQ multiplex PCR, and TCRdb kept only the in-frame ones, dropping some. The repertoire holds 15,000 to 20,000 clones, 60% to 80% seen once, with under 1.5% in the top ten. In the case of this clone: Its antigen is not identified.

General observations from the study: The functional HPV-specific definition rests on just two HPV16-positive patients. Candidate HPV-specific clones and E7-related TCR motifs grew in tumor during treatment. For HPV16-positive patients, expanding HPV-responsive T cells associated with longer recurrence-free survival.

Repertoires were sampled repeatedly during chemoradiotherapy. The receptor was derived from a human donor with HPV-associated anogenital cancer. V and J are TRBV30 and TRBJ1-3; D unresolved. Sampling took place from a patient who underwent chemoradiotherapy. The CDR3 loop is CAWIVGKYSGNTIYF. CDR3 coding DNA: TGTGCCTGGATAGTGGGGAAATACTCTGGAAACACCATATATTTT.